The 18 T cell receptor beta chains below come from one sample, sequenced in a study of shared clonotypes between healthy human individuals (dated by TCRdb to the early 2020s). Libraries came from the immunoSEQ multiplex PCR assay. TCRdb took over this immuneACCESS table, retaining in-frame rearrangements with V and J assigned. Such tables are incomplete; in checked studies, under half of the missing clones stem from an unresolved V gene, and the remainder is unexplained. For this sample the table gives a few million clones, of which over 85% were detected only once. 0.39% of the sample rests with the top ten. Sequencing was done on a sample of naive CD4+ T cells from PBMCs. The meaning of the sample's cell subset or site label: CD45RA+ positively selected. The receptors derive from a man aged 18 to 30 in good health. Some clones in this sample may be carry-over from other donors' samples.

This chain connects TRBV19 to TRBJ2-1; D unresolved. The CDR3 has 14 residues. CDR1 and CDR2 from the germline V gene are LNHDA and SQIVND (reference sequence). Deletions cut 9 bases from V and 5 bases from J, with 17 bases between. The CDR3 sequence: CASRRALKDNEQFF. The CDR3 nucleotides are TGTGCCAGCCGCCGGGCCCTTAAGGACAATGAGCAGTTCTTC.

This rearrangement joins TRBV7-3 to TRBJ2-2; TRBD2 aligns across 13 bases. Germline V CDR1 and CDR2: SGHTA, FQGTGA. V trimming: 5 bases; J trimming: 10 bases; junction bases outside the gene matches: 7. This CDR3 is built from 15 residues. The CDR3 spells CASSPGLAGAAELFF. The CDR3 bases are TGTGCCAGCAGCCCCGGACTAGCGGGAGCAGCGGAGCTGTTTTTT.

J is TRBJ2-1 and V is TRBV28, with a tentative D call TRBD2 (6 bases). Deletions cut 10 bases from V and 0 bases from J, with 22 bases between. Per the germline V gene, CDR1 is MDHEN and CDR2 is SYDVKM. The CDR3 covers 17 residues. This CDR3 is CATRGMTGGDSYNEQFF. For the CDR3, the DNA is TGTGCCACCCGGGGGATGACCGGGGGTGACTCCTACAATGAGCAGTTCTTC.

The chain couples TRBV10-3 to TRBJ2-5; TRBD1 agrees at 8 bases. Trimming cost V 6 bases and J 5 bases; bases outside gene matches: 8. Germline V gene sequence: CDR1 ENHRY, CDR2 SYGVKD. The CDR3 has 14 amino acids. Written as DNA, the CDR3 is TGTGCCATCAGGAACGGACAGGGCGGGGAGACCCAGTACTTC. Translated: CAIRNGQGGETQYF.

This sequence joins TRBV5-1 and TRBJ2-7, with 7 bases lining up with TRBD1. The CDR3 loop spans 13 amino acids. The J segment lost 1 base and the V segment lost 5 bases, leaving 3 bases of the junction unmatched. In germline, CDR1 is SGHRS, CDR2 YFSETQ. The CDR3 DNA reads as TGCGCCAGCAGGTTGACAGGGTCCTACGAGCAGTACTTC. This gives the protein CASRLTGSYEQYF. The full variable domain, completed using reference TRBV5-1 and TRBJ2-7, is KAGVTQTPRYLIKTRGQQVTLSCSPISGHRSVSWYQQTPGQGLQFLFEYFSETQRNKGNFPGRFSGRQFSNSRSEMNVSTLELGDSALYLCASRLTGSYEQYFGPGTRLTVT.

The chain has TRBV6-5 and TRBJ2-7; D perhaps matches TRBD2 (6 bases). The V end was cut by 5 bases, the J end by 7 bases, with 18 bases between. The CDR3 totals 14 residues. The germline V gene has CDR1 MNHEY and CDR2 SVGAGI. DNA for the CDR3: TGTGCCAGCAGTAAGGGATGGGACTTCCGTGAGCAGTACTTC. Translating it yields CASSKGWDFREQYF.

The chain is built from TRBV30 and TRBJ1-6, with D unresolved. CDR1 GTSNPN and CDR2 SVGIG come from the germline V gene (reference sequence). CDR3 length equals 13 residues. The V and J ends lost 1 base and 8 bases respectively, with 9 bases between them. CDR3: CAWSASYDSPLHF. In DNA, the CDR3 is TGTGCCTGGAGTGCCAGCTACGATTCACCCCTCCACTTT.

The rearrangement links TRBV5-6 to TRBJ1-1; 7 positions agree with TRBD1. The CDR3 is made up of 15 amino acids. J was trimmed by 3 bases and V by 2 bases; bases with no gene match: 7. Germline loops: CDR1 SGHDT, CDR2 YYEEEE. In DNA, the CDR3 is TGTGCCAGCAGCTTCATGAGGGGGCTGGACACTGAAGCTTTCTTT. This gives the protein CASSFMRGLDTEAFF.

The chain combines TRBV5-6 with TRBJ2-4, with D perhaps being TRBD1 or TRBD2 (6 bases each). Germline V gene sequence: CDR1 SGHDT, CDR2 YYEEEE. CDR3 size: 18 residues. The ends were cut back, 0 bases at V and 2 bases at J, with 18 bases in the middle. DNA of the CDR3: TGTGCCAGCAGCTTGGTATTATCCGGGGGCGAAACCAAAAACATTCAGTACTTC. Translating gives CASSLVLSGGETKNIQYF.

The J gene is TRBJ2-1, the V gene TRBV28; 8 nucleotides agree with TRBD1. The CDR3 runs to 12 residues. Germline CDR1 MDHEN, CDR2 SYDVKM. V trimming: 7 bases; J trimming: 9 bases; junction bases outside the gene matches: 5. The CDR3 region is CASNPGGSEQFF. The CDR3 DNA sequence: TGTGCCAGCAACCCAGGGGGCAGTGAGCAGTTCTTC.

The chain employs TRBV18 and TRBJ2-1, with 11 bases aligning to TRBD2. The CDR3 runs to 16 residues. Trimming at V came to 0 bases and at J to 7 bases, leaving 5 bases not matched to a gene. Germline CDR1 is KGHSH and CDR2 is LQKENI. Here the CDR3 reads CASSPPRTSGRNEQFF. DNA of the CDR3: TGTGCCAGCTCACCACCGCGGACTAGCGGGCGGAATGAGCAGTTCTTC.

The V and J genes are TRBV14 and TRBJ2-2; no definite D call. The CDR3 has 13 residues. The V end lost 4 bases, the J end lost 4 bases, and 7 bases lay between the germline ends. Per germline, CDR1 SGHDN and CDR2 FVKESK. CDR3 bases: TGTGCCAGCAGCCGCCGGGTCACCGGGGAGCTGTTTTTT. Protein sequence: CASSRRVTGELFF.

The V and J genes are TRBV5-1 and TRBJ1-4; a possible D gene is TRBD1 (5 bases). Looked up from germline, CDR1 is SGHRS and CDR2 is YFSETQ. V gave up 0 bases and J gave up 6 bases, with 12 bases separating them. The CDR3 loop spans 15 amino acids. CDR3 DNA sequence: TGCGCCAGCAGCTTGGTCCCAATGGGGGATGAAAAACTGTTTTTT. Its protein is CASSLVPMGDEKLFF.

This chain joins TRBV2 and TRBJ1-2; a weak D match, TRBD1 (5 bases). Trimming pared 6 bases from V and 5 bases from J, leaving 19 bases between. CDR1 is SNHLY and CDR2 is FYNNEI in the germline V gene. This CDR3 has 15 amino acids. In nucleotides, the CDR3 is TGTGCCAGCAGGGCAGGTTACGGGACCCAATATGGCTACACCTTC. This translates into CASRAGYGTQYGYTF.

This clone was picked up one time. Other DNA sequences in this sample translate to the same CDR3. The J gene is TRBJ2-6, the V gene TRBV5-1; D remains ambiguous. There are 15 residues in the CDR3. Per the germline V gene, CDR1 is SGHRS and CDR2 is YFSETQ. Trimming left V 2 bases short and J 0 bases short, with 6 bases between. DNA for the CDR3: TGCGCCAGCAGCTTTGGTTCCTCTGGGGCCAACGTCCTGACTTTC. Its protein product is CASSFGSSGANVLTF.

V and J are TRBV30 and TRBJ1-3, with TRBD1 identical over 7 bases. The length of the CDR3 is 14 residues. Germline V CDR1 and CDR2: GTSNPN, SVGIG (reference sequence). Losses at the gene ends were 0 bases for V and 8 bases for J; bases not matched to a gene: 7. The CDR3 nucleotides read TGTGCCTGGAGTGTACAGGGGATGTTAGACACCATATATTTT. It is translated as CAWSVQGMLDTIYF.

The gene calls are TRBV2 and TRBJ1-4; D uncertain. V was cut by 7 bases and J by 0 bases, with 9 bases left in between. Germline values: CDR1 SNHLY, CDR2 FYNNEI. The CDR3 consists of 14 residues. CDR3 sequence (DNA): TGTGCCAGCACGATGAGAGCAACTAATGAAAAACTGTTTTTT. Its protein product is CASTMRATNEKLFF.

The chain is built from TRBV4-1 and TRBJ2-5; D uncertain. The V and J ends lost 6 bases and 0 bases respectively, with 11 bases between them. This CDR3 is 14 amino acids long. CDR1 and CDR2 (germline): MGHRA, YSYEKL. The CDR3 is CASSPKSYQETQYF. In nucleotides, the CDR3 is TGCGCCAGCAGTCCAAAAAGTTACCAAGAGACCCAGTACTTC.